What follows are 3 T cell receptor beta chains derived from one specimen sequenced in a study of cytomegalovirus exposure and HLA in healthy donors (dated by TCRdb to the late 2010s). The library was built by means of the immunoSEQ multiplex PCR assay. For the multiplex PCR, a mixture combining 60 forward primers for TCR Vbeta segments and 13 reverse primers for TCR Jbeta segments was used. TCRdb obtained this table from immuneACCESS and retained in-frame rearrangements with V and J assigned. These tables miss some clones; where compared with another copy, unresolved V genes account for less than half of the shortfall, and the remainder is unexplained. A total of approximately 75,000 clones appear in this sample, roughly 74% of them only once. The top ten clonotypes cover 11% of the sample. The sample taken for sequencing was PBMCs. These receptors were obtained from an older woman in good health and CMV-seropositive.

The chain uses TRBV6-1 and TRBJ1-5, with D unclear. Germline lookup yields CDR1 MNHNS and CDR2 SASEGT. The CDR3 has 14 amino acids. The V gene lost 1 base and the J gene lost 3 bases, with 7 bases spanning the gap. The CDR3: CASSEGGHNQPQHF. Here the CDR3 DNA reads TGTGCCAGCAGTGAAGGTGGCCACAATCAGCCCCAGCATTTT.

V and J are TRBV5-8 and TRBJ1-3; D is perhaps TRBD1 (5 bases). V lost 4 bases and J lost 2, with 10 bases in between. The CDR3 spans 14 residues. CDR1 SGHTS and CDR2 YDEGEE come from the germline V gene. The CDR3: CASSPWGAGNTIYF. As DNA, the CDR3 is TGTGCCAGCAGCCCATGGGGGGCTGGAAACACCATATATTTT.

This clone has only one observation. The chain recombines TRBV10-1 with TRBJ2-2; D may be TRBD2 (6 bases). CDR1 WNHNN and CDR2 SYGVQD come from the germline V gene (reference sequence). The CDR3 is 15 amino acids. V was cut by 6 bases and J by 1 base, with 12 bases left in between. The CDR3 DNA follows: TGCGCCAGCAGCCCCCGGAGGGGGAACACCGGGGAGCTGTTTTTT. Translated, it gives CASSPRRGNTGELFF.